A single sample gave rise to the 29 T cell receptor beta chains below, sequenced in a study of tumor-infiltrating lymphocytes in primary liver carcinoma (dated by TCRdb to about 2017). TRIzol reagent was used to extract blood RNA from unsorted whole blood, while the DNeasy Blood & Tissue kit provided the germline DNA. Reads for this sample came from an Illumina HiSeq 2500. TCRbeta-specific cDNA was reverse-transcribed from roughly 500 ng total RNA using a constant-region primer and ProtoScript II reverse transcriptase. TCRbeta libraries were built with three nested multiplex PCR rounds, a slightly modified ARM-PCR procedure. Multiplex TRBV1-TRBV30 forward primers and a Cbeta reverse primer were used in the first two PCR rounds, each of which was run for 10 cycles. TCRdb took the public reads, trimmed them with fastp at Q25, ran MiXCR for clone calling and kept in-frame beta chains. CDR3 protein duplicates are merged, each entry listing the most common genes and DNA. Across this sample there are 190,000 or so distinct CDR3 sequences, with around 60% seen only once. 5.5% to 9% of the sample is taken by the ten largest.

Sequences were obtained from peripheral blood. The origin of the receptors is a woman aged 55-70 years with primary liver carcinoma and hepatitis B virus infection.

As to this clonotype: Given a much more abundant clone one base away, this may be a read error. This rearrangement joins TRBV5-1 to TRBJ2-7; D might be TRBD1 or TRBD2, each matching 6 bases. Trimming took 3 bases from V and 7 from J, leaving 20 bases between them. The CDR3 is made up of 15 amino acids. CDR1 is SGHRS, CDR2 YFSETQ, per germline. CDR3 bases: TGCGCCAGCAGCTGGGGGGCCGAGAGAAGAAGGGAGCAGTACTTC. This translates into CASSWGAERRREQYF.

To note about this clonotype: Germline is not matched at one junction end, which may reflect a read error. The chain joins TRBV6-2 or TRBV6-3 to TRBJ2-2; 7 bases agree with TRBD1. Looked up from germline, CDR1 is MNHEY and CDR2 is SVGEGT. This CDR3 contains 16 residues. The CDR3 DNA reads TGTGCCAGCACCCTCCACAGGGGTTTGGACACCGTGGAGCTGTTTTTT. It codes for CASTLHRGLDTVELFF.

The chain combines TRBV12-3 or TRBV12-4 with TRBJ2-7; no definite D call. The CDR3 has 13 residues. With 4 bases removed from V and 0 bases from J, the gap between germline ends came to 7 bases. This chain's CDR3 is CASSSTGSYEQYF. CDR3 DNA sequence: TGTGCCAGCAGTTCGACTGGCTCCTACGAGCAGTACTTC.

This CDR3 is CASCETGGRFLRSYGYTF. CDR3 DNA: TGTGCCAGCTGTGAAACAGGAGGCAGGTTCTTGAGAAGCTATGGCTACACCTTC. The chain uses TRBV28 and TRBJ1-2; maybe TRBD1 (5 bases). Trimming shortened V by 8 bases and J by 4 bases, and 29 bases separated the two germline ends. The CDR3 totals 18 residues. Germline CDR1 and CDR2: MDHEN and SYDVKM.

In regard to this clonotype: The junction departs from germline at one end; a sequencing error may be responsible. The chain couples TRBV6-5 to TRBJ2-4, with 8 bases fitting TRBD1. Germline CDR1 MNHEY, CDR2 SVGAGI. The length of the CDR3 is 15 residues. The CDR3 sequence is CASSYSGQGKNIQNF. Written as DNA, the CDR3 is TGTGCCAGCAGTTACTCTGGACAGGGTAAAAACATTCAGAACTTC.

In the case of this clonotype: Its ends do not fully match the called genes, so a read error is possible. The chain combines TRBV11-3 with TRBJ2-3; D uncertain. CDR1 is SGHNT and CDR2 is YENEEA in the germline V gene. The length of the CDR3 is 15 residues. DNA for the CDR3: TGTGCCAGCAGCCATCCCGGGTACCCGGCAGATACGCTGTATTTT. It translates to CASSHPGYPADTLYF.

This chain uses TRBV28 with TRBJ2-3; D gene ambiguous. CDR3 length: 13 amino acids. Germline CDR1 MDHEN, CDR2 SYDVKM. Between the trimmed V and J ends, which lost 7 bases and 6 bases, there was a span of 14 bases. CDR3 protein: CASTPATRDTQYF. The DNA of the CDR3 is TGTGCCAGCACCCCCGCCACTCGGGATACGCAGTATTTT.

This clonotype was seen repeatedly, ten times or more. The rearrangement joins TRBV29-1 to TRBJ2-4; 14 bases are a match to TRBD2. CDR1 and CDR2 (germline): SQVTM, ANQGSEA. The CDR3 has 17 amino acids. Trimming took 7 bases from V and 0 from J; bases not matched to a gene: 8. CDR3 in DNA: TGCAGCGCCCTGACTAGCGGGAGGGCTGGAGCCAAAAACATTCAGTACTTC. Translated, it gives CSALTSGRAGAKNIQYF.

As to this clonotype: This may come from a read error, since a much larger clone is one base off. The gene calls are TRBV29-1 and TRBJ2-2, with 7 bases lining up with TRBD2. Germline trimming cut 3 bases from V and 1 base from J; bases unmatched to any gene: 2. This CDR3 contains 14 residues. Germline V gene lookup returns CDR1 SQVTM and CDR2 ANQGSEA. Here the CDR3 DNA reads TGCAGCGTTGACGCTAGCGGGAACACCGGGGAGCTGTTTTTT. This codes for CSVDASGNTGELFF.

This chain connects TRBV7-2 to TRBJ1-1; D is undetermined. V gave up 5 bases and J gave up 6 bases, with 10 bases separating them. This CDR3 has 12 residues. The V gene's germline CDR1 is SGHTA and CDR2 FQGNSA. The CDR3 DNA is TGTGCCAGCAGCCTCCCGGGATCTGAAGCTTTCTTT. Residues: CASSLPGSEAFF.

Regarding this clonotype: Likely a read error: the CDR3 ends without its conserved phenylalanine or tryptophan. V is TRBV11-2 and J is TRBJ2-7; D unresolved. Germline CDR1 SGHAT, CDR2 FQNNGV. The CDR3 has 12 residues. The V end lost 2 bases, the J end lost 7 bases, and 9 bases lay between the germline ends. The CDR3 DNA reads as TGTGCCAGCAGCTTAAGTCCCGGTGAGCAGTACCTC. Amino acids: CASSLSPGEQYL.

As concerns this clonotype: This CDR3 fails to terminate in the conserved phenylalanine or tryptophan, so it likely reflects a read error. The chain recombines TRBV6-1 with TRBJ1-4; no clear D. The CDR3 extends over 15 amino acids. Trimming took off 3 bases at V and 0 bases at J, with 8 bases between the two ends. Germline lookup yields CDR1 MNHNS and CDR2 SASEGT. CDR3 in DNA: TGTGCCAGCAGTGAGGGGAAAGCAACTAATGAAAAACTGTTTTCT. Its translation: CASSEGKATNEKLFS.

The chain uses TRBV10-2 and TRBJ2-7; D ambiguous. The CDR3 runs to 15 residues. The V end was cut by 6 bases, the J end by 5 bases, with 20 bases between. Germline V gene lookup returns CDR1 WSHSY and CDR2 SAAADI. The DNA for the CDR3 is TGCGCCAGCAGGACCCGGCAGAGAGTCCTCGACGAGCAGTACTTC. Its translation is CASRTRQRVLDEQYF.

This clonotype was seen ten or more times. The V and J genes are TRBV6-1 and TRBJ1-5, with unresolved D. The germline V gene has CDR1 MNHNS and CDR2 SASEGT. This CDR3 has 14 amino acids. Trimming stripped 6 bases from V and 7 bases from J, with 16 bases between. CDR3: CASRRASRGQPQHF. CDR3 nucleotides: TGTGCCAGCAGGCGGGCCTCCCGCGGGCAGCCCCAGCATTTT.

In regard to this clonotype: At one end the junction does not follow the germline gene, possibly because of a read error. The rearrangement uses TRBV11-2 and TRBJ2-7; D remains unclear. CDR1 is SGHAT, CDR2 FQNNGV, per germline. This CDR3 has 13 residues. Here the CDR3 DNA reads TGTGCCACCAGCTTTAGCCGCCAGTCCTCCGGCGGCTTC. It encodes CATSFSRQSSGGF.

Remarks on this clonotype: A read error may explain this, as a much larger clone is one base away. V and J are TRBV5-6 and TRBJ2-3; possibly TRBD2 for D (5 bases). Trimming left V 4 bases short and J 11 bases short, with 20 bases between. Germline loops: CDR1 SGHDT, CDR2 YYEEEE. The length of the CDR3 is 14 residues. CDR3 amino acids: CASSRLDSEEVQYF. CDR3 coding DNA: TGTGCCAGCAGCCGCCTTGACTCCGAGGAGGTGCAGTATTTT.

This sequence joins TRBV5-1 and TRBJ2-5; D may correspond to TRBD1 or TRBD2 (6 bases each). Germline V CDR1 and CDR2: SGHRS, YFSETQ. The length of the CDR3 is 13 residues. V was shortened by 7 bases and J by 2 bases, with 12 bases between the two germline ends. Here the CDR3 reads CASAQGGQETQYF. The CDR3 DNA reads TGCGCCAGCGCCCAAGGGGGGCAAGAGACCCAGTACTTC.

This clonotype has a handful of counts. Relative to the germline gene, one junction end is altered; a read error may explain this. CDR3 DNA: TGTGCCAGCGGTTACGGGCGGGAGTCGTTTTACGAGCAGTACTTC. It specifies CASGYGRESFYEQYF. This chain connects TRBV6-5 to TRBJ2-7, with 7 bases aligning to TRBD2. The length of the CDR3 is 15 residues. Germline CDR1 MNHEY, CDR2 SVGAGI.

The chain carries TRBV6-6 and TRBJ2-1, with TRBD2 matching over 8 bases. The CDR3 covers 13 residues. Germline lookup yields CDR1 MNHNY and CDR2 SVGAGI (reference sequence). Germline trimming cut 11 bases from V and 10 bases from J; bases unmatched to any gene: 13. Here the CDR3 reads CASKWGLVDEQFF. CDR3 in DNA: TGTGCCTCTAAGTGGGGACTAGTGGACGAGCAGTTCTTC.

The CDR3 loop is CATSGLGRHGTEAFF. For the CDR3, the DNA is TGTGCCACCAGTGGATTGGGGCGCCATGGTACTGAAGCTTTCTTT. V gene TRBV24-1 combines with J gene TRBJ1-1; D may be TRBD1 (5 bases). Per germline, CDR1 KGHDR and CDR2 SFDVKD. V was cut by 5 bases and J by 5 bases, with 17 bases left in between. The CDR3 contains 15 residues.

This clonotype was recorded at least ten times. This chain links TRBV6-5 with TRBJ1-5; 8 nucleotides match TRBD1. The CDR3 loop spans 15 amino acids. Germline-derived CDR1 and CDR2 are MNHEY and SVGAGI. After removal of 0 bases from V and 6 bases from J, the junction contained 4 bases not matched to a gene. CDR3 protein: CASSYSGQGSQPQHF. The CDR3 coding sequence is TGTGCCAGCAGTTACTCCGGACAGGGTAGTCAGCCCCAGCATTTT.

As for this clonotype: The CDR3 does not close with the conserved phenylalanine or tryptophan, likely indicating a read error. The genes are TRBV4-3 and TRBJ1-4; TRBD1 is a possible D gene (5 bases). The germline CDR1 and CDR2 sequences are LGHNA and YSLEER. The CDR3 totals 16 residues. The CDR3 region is CTSNQDLRGRNEKLFL. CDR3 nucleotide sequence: TGCACCAGCAACCAAGATCTTAGGGGACGAAATGAAAAACTGTTTTTG.

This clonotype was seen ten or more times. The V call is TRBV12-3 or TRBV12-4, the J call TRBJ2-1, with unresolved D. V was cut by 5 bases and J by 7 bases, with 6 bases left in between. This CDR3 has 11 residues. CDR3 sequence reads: CASSLVNEQFF. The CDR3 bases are TGTGCCAGCAGTCTCGTAAATGAGCAGTTCTTC.

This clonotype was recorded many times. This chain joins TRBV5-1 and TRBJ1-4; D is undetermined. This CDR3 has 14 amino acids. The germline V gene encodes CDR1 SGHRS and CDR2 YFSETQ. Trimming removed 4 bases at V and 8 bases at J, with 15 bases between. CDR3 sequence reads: CASSDGPLYEKLFF. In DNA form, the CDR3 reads TGCGCCAGCAGCGACGGACCTCTTTACGAAAAACTGTTTTTT. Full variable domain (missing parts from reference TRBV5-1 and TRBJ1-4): KAGVTQTPRYLIKTRGQQVTLSCSPISGHRSVSWYQQTPGQGLQFLFEYFSETQRNKGNFPGRFSGRQFSNSRSEMNVSTLELGDSALYLCASSDGPLYEKLFFGSGTQLSVL.

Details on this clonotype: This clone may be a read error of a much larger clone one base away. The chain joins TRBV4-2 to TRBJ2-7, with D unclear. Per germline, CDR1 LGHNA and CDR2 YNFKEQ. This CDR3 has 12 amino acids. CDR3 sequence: CTSSQDRWEQYF. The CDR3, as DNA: TGTACCAGCAGCCAAGATCGCTGGGAGCAGTACTTC.

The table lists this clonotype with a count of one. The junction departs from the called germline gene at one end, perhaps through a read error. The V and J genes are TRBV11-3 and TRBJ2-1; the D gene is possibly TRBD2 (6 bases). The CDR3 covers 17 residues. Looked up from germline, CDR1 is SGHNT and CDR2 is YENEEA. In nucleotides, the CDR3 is TGTGCCTGCAGCTTAGGCAGGGCGGGAAGCTCCTACAATGAGCAGTTCTTC. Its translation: CACSLGRAGSSYNEQFF.

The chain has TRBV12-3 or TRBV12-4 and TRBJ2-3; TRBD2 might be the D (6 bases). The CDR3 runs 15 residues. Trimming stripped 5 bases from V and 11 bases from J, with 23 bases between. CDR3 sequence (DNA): TGTGCCAGCAGTCTCTTTGGGAGTGATAGCGGCGAGCAGTATTTT. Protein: CASSLFGSDSGEQYF.

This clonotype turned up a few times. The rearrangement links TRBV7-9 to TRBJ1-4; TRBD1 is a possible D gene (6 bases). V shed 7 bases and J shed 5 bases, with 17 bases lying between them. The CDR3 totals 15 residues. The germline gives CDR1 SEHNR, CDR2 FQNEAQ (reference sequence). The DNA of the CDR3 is TGTGCCAGCACCAACCGGGGGCAGGGAAATGAAAAACTGTTTTTT. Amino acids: CASTNRGQGNEKLFF.

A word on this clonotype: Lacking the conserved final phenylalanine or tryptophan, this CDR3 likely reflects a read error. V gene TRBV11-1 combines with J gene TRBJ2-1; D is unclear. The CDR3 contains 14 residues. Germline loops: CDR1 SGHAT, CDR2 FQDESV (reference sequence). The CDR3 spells CASSDRHPRNEQFH. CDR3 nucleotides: TGCGCCAGCAGCGACCGTCATCCACGCAATGAGCAGTTCCAC.